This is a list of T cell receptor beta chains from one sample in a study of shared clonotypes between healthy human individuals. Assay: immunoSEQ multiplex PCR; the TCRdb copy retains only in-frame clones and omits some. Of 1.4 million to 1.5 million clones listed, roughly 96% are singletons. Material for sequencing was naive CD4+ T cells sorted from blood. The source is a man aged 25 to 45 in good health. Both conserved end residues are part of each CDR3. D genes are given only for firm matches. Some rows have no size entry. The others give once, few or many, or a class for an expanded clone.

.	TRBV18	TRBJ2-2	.	CASSPSGQITGELFF	TGTGCCAGCTCACCGTCGGGGCAGATCACCGGGGAGCTGTTTTTT
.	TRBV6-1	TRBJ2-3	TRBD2	CASSEAPSGIGADTQYF	TGTGCCAGCAGTGAAGCACCTAGCGGGATCGGGGCAGATACGCAGTATTTT
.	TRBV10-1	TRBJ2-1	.	CASSNNAGEQFF	TGCGCCAGCAGTAACAACGCGGGTGAGCAGTTCTTC
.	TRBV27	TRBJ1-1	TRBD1	CASSLDRGVTEAFF	TGTGCCAGCAGTTTAGACAGGGGGGTCACTGAAGCTTTCTTT
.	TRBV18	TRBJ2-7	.	CASSPEGRDDLEQYF	TGTGCCAGCTCACCGGAGGGCAGGGACGACTTAGAGCAGTACTTC
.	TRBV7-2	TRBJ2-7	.	CASSPQGLPLEQYF	TGTGCCAGCAGCCCCCAGGGACTTCCTCTCGAGCAGTACTTC
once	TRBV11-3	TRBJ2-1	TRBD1	CASSTGTGSSYNEQFF	TGTGCCAGCAGCACCGGGACAGGGAGCTCCTACAATGAGCAGTTCTTC
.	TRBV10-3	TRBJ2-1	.	CAISDGNYNEQFF	TGTGCCATCAGTGACGGCAACTACAATGAGCAGTTCTTC
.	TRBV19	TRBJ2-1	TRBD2	CAARHSYGGVYYNEQFF	TGTGCCGCCAGACACTCCTACGGGGGGGTGTATTACAATGAGCAGTTCTTC
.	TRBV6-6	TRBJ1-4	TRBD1	CASRPTGGTNEKLFF	TGTGCCAGCAGGCCGACAGGGGGAACTAATGAAAAACTGTTTTTT
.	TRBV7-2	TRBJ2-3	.	CASSLVVGLTDTQYF	TGTGCCAGCAGCTTAGTTGTAGGGTTAACAGATACGCAGTATTTT
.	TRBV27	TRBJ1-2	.	CASSLRSAGTTRAYTF	TGTGCCAGCAGTTTACGATCGGCCGGAACTACCCGGGCCTACACCTTC
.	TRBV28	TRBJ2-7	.	CASSEQGYEQYF	TGTGCCAGCAGTGAGCAGGGATACGAGCAGTACTTC
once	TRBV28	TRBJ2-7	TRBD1	CASSHTLRGQGYEQYF	TGTGCCAGCAGCCATACTTTAAGGGGACAGGGCTACGAGCAGTACTTC
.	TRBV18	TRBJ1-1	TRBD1	CASSIAGGELTEAFF	TGTGCCAGCTCGATAGCAGGGGGCGAATTGACTGAAGCTTTCTTT
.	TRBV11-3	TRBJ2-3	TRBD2	CASSLGLGLNTDTQYF	TGTGCCAGCAGCTTGGGACTAGGACTGAACACAGATACGCAGTATTTT
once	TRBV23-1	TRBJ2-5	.	CASKGGTQGAQETQYF	TGCGCCAGCAAGGGGGGGACCCAGGGGGCCCAAGAGACCCAGTACTTC
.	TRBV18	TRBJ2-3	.	CASSLIRGPSSTDTQYF	TGTGCCAGCTCTCTTATCAGAGGGCCTAGTAGCACAGATACGCAGTATTTT
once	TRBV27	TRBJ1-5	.	CASSPYSNQPQHF	TGTGCCAGCAGTCCTTATAGCAATCAGCCCCAGCATTTT
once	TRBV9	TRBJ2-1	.	CASSLEIPDYEQFF	TGTGCCAGCAGCCTAGAAATTCCGGATTATGAGCAGTTCTTC
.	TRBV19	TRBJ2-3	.	CASSIRGGITDTQYF	TGTGCCAGTAGTATAAGAGGGGGGATCACAGATACGCAGTATTTT
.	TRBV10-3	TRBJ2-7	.	CAIRDDGYEQYF	TGTGCCATCCGGGACGACGGATACGAGCAGTACTTC
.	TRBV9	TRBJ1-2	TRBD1	CASSVGRDRGRGHGYTF	TGTGCCAGCAGCGTAGGCCGGGACAGGGGGCGAGGCCATGGCTACACCTTC
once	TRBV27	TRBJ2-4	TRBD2	CASSHYASGVAKNIQYF	TGTGCCAGCAGTCACTATGCCAGCGGGGTAGCCAAAAACATTCAGTACTTC
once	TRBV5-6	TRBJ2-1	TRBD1	CASSFGQGIGKQFF	TGTGCCAGCAGCTTTGGACAGGGAATAGGAAAACAGTTCTTC
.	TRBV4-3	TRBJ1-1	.	CASSPQLNTEAFF	TGCGCCAGCAGCCCTCAGTTGAACACTGAAGCTTTCTTT
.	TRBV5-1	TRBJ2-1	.	CASSRGGRERFYNEQFF	TGCGCCAGCAGCCGAGGGGGGAGGGAACGTTTCTACAATGAGCAGTTCTTC
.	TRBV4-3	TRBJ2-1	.	CASSQERGFNSNEQFF	TGCGCCAGCAGCCAAGAAAGGGGGTTTAACAGTAATGAGCAGTTCTTC
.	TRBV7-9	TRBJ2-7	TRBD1	CASSFRTGGEQYF	TGTGCCAGCAGCTTCCGGACAGGGGGCGAGCAGTACTTC
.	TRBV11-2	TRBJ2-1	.	CASSLSGGWSNEQFF	TGTGCCAGCAGCTTATCGGGCGGTTGGAGCAATGAGCAGTTCTTC
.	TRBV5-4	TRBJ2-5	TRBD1	CASSYVNRGRKETQYF	TGTGCCAGCAGTTACGTAAACAGGGGGCGCAAAGAGACCCAGTACTTC
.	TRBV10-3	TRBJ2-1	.	CASRTAYNEQFF	TGTGCCAGTCGGACAGCCTACAATGAGCAGTTCTTC
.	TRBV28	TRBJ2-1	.	CASSQRIFGARSYNEQFF	TGTGCCAGCAGCCAGCGTATCTTCGGGGCTAGATCCTACAATGAGCAGTTCTTC
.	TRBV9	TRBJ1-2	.	CASSLRDSRGYTF	TGTGCCAGCAGCCTCCGGGATAGTCGTGGCTACACCTTC
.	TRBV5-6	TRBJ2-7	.	CASSFDPGSYEQYF	TGTGCCAGCAGCTTCGACCCGGGTAGTTACGAGCAGTACTTC
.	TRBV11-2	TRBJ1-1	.	CASSLDQNALTEAFF	TGTGCCAGCAGCTTAGATCAGAACGCGCTAACTGAAGCTTTCTTT
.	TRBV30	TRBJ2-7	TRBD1	CAWSTYGQGLPYEQYF	TGTGCCTGGAGTACATACGGACAGGGCCTCCCCTACGAGCAGTACTTC
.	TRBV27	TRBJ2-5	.	CASSFWDQETQYF	TGTGCCAGCAGTTTCTGGGACCAAGAGACCCAGTACTTC
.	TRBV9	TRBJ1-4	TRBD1	CASSEGAFNEKLFF	TGTGCCAGCAGCGAGGGGGCTTTTAATGAAAAACTGTTTTTT
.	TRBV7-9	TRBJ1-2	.	CASSLHQGIDGYTF	TGTGCCAGCAGCCTCCACCAGGGTATCGATGGCTACACCTTC
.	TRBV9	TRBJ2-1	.	CASSVVEGMGTQFF	TGTGCCAGCAGCGTAGTAGAGGGGATGGGTACGCAATTCTTC